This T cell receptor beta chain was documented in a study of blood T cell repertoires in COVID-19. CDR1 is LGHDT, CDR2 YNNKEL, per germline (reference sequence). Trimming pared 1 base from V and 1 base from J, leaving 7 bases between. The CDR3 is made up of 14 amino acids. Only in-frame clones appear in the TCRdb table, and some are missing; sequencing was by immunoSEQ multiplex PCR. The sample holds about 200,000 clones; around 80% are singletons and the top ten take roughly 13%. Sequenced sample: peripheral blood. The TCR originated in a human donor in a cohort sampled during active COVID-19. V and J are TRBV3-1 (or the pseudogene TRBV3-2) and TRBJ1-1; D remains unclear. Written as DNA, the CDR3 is TGTGCCAGCAGCCAAGCGTTATCGAACACTGAAGCTTTCTTT. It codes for CASSQALSNTEAFF.